This TCR beta chain is from a study of blood T cell repertoires in COVID-19. The CDR3 consists of 12 residues. V shed 6 bases and J shed 3 bases, with 8 bases lying between them. Germline V gene lookup returns CDR1 ENHRY and CDR2 SYGVKD. In the authors' methods: Researchers report that nucleated cell counts were estimated from reference gene primer amplification. Sequenced by immunoSEQ multiplex PCR; TCRdb stores in-frame clones only, minus some. That table gives V, J and clone size, and the DNA gave D and trimming. The table includes about 300,000 clones, 91% detected once. The chain links TRBV10-3 to TRBJ1-1; D is undetermined. Sequenced: peripheral blood. The receptor was derived from a woman aged 25-40 years with COVID-19, enrolled during active disease. In DNA, the CDR3 is TGTGCCATCAGCGCGCGGGACACTGAAGCTTTCTTT. Translated, it gives CAISARDTEAFF.